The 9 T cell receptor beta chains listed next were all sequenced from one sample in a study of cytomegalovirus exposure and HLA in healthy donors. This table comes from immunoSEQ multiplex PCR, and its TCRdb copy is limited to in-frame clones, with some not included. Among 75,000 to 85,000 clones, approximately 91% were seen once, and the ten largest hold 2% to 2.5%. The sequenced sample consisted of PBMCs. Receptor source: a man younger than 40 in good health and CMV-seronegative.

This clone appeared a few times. CDR3 DNA sequence: TGTGCCAGCAGTCTATCAACTAGCGACGAGCAGTACTTC. Translating gives CASSLSTSDEQYF. V and J are TRBV6-5 and TRBJ2-7, with 7 bases lining up with TRBD2. V lost 5 bases, J lost 5 bases, and 6 bases stayed unmatched. The CDR3 extends over 13 amino acids. Germline V lookup: CDR1 MNHEY, CDR2 SVGAGI.

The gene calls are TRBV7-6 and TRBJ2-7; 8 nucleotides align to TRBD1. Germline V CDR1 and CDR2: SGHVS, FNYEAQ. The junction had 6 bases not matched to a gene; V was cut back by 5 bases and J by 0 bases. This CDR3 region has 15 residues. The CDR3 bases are TGTGCCAGCAGCCTGACAGGGGCCACCTCCTACGAGCAGTACTTC. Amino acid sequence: CASSLTGATSYEQYF.

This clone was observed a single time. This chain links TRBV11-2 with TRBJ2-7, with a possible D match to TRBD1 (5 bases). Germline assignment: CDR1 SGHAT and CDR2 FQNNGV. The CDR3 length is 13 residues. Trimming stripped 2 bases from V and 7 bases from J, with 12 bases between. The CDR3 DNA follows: TGTGCCAGCAGCTTAAGGGGAAGTGGTGAGCAGTACTTC. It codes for CASSLRGSGEQYF. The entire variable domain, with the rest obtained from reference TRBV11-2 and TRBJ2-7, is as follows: EAGVAQSPRYKIIEKRQSVAFWCNPISGHATLYWYQQILGQGPKLLIQFQNNGVVDDSQLPKDRFSAERLKGVDSTLKIQPAKLEDSAVYLCASSLRGSGEQYFGPGTRLTVT.

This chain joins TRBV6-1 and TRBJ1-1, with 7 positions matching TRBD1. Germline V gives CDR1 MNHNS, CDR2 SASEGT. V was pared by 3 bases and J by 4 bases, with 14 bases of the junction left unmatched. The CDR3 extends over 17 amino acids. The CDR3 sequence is CASSESPGQTSTTEAFF. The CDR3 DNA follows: TGTGCCAGCAGTGAGAGCCCGGGACAGACATCAACCACTGAAGCTTTCTTT.

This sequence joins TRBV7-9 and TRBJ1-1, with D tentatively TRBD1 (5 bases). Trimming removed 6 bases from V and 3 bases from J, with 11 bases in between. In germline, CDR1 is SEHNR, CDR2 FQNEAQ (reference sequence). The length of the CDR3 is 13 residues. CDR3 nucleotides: TGTGCCAGCAGTTTCCAGGGTCACACTGAAGCTTTCTTT. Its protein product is CASSFQGHTEAFF.

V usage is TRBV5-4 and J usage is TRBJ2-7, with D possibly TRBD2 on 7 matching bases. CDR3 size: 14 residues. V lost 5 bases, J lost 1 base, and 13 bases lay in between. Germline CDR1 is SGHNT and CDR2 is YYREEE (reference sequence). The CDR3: CASRLRGASYEQYF. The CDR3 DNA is TGTGCCAGCAGGCTACGGGGGGCTTCCTACGAGCAGTACTTC.

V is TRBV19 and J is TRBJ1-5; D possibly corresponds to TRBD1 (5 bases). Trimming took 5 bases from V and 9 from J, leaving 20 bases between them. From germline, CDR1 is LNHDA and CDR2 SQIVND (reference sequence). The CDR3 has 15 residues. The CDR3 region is CASSPDSGGVRPQHF. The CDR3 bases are TGTGCCAGTAGTCCGGATTCGGGGGGAGTGCGGCCCCAGCATTTT. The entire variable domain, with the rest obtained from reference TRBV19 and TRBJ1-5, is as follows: DGGITQSPKYLFRKEGQNVTLSCEQNLNHDAMYWYRQDPGQGLRLIYYSQIVNDFQKGDIAEGYSVSREKKESFPLTVTSAQKNPTAFYLCASSPDSGGVRPQHFGDGTRLSIL.

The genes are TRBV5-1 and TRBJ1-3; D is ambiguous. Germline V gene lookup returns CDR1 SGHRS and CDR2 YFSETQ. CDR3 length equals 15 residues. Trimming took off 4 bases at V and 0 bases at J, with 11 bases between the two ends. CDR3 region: CASSSNSHSGNTIYF. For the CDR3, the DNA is TGCGCCAGCAGCAGTAACAGCCACTCTGGAAACACCATATATTTT.

The CDR3 coding sequence is TGTGCCAGCAGCTTAGGGGGACTGAGCACAGATACGCAGTATTTT. Translated: CASSLGGLSTDTQYF. This chain uses TRBV11-3 with TRBJ2-3; D is possibly TRBD2 (6 bases). CDR1 is SGHNT and CDR2 is YENEEA in the germline V gene. V was shortened by 1 base and J by 0 bases, with 8 bases between the two germline ends. The CDR3 is made up of 15 amino acids.